The 14 T cell receptor beta chains given below trace back to one sample, sequenced in a study of cytomegalovirus exposure and HLA in healthy donors. The PCR was carried out with 60 Vbeta primers and 13 Jbeta primers. Method: immunoSEQ multiplex PCR; TCRdb's copy keeps in-frame clones and lacks some. The sample contains around 94,000 clones, approximately 76% of which appear only once. Sequenced input: PBMCs. The receptor source for this set is a woman aged 60-75 years in good health and CMV-seropositive.

V and J are TRBV9 and TRBJ2-2; no clear D gene. Germline V gene sequence: CDR1 SGDLS, CDR2 YYNGEE. The CDR3 sequence is 13 residues long. Trimming pared 4 bases from V and 2 bases from J, leaving 6 bases between. CDR3 sequence (DNA): TGTGCCAGCAGCTACAGAAACACCGGGGAGCTGTTTTTT. Translated: CASSYRNTGELFF. Based on the CDR3 plus reference TRBV9 and TRBJ2-2, the full variable domain is DSGVTQTPKHLITATGQRVTLRCSPRSGDLSVYWYQQSLDQGLQFLIQYYNGEERAKGNILERFSAQQFPDLHSELNLSSLELGDSALYFCASSYRNTGELFFGEGSRLTVL.

V gene TRBV14 combines with J gene TRBJ1-4; the D gene is possibly TRBD1 (5 bases). CDR3 length: 14 residues. V lost 6 bases and J lost 7, with 15 bases in between. Germline CDR1 reads SGHDN; CDR2 reads FVKESK. The CDR3 protein is CASSTGTGPEKLFF. CDR3 DNA: TGTGCCAGCAGTACCGGGACTGGACCTGAAAAACTGTTTTTT.

This clone was recorded once. The rearrangement joins TRBV30 to TRBJ1-5; 10 nucleotides align to TRBD1. The CDR3 has 14 residues. V lost 5 bases and J lost 4; bases outside the gene matches: 5. Looked up from germline, CDR1 is GTSNPN and CDR2 is SVGIG (reference sequence). CDR3 sequence (DNA): TGTGCCTGGGGCCCGGGACAGGGGAATCAGCCCCAGCATTTT. It translates to CAWGPGQGNQPQHF. The variable domain in full, with the rest retrieved from reference TRBV30 and TRBJ1-5, is SQTIHQWPATLVQPVGSPLSLECTVEGTSNPNLYWYRQAAGRGLQLLFYSVGIGQISSEVPQNLSASRPQDRQFILSSKKLLLSDSGFYLCAWGPGQGNQPQHFGDGTRLSIL.

The rearrangement links TRBV9 to TRBJ1-2; 12 bases match TRBD1. Trimming at V came to 4 bases and at J to 8 bases, leaving 9 bases not matched to a gene. This CDR3 is built from 15 residues. CDR1 and CDR2 from the germline V gene are SGDLS and YYNGEE. CDR3 protein: CASSTGQGALGGYTF. CDR3 DNA sequence: TGTGCCAGCAGCACGGGACAGGGGGCTTTGGGAGGCTACACCTTC.

The chain carries TRBV18 and TRBJ2-1, with 10 bases fitting TRBD2. This CDR3 has 18 amino acids. Losses at the gene ends were 0 bases for V and 2 bases for J; bases not matched to a gene: 7. Germline assignment: CDR1 KGHSH and CDR2 LQKENI. CDR3 nucleotides: TGTGCCAGCTCACCACCGGGACTAGCGTCGAATACCTACAATGAGCAGTTCTTC. The encoded protein is CASSPPGLASNTYNEQFF.

The chain joins TRBV11-2 to TRBJ1-5; D is unresolved. Germline V gene data show CDR1 as SGHAT and CDR2 as FQNNGV. V lost 1 base, J lost 4 bases, and 5 bases lay in between. The CDR3 runs to 13 residues. The CDR3 region is CASSLVQNQPQHF. DNA for the CDR3: TGTGCCAGCAGCTTAGTCCAGAATCAGCCCCAGCATTTT.

J is TRBJ2-7 and V is TRBV10-3, with D possibly matching TRBD1 (5 bases). The germline V gene encodes CDR1 ENHRY and CDR2 SYGVKD. The CDR3 sequence is 15 residues long. V lost 9 bases to trimming and J lost 3 bases, with 21 bases between them. The CDR3 loop reads CAIGDSTFGFYEQYF. In nucleotides, the CDR3 is TGTGCCATAGGAGACAGCACCTTCGGCTTCTACGAGCAGTACTTC.

A few counts support this clone. The chain links TRBV5-5 to TRBJ1-4; 7 nucleotides match TRBD1. J lost 2 bases, V lost 4 bases, and 5 bases had no gene match. The CDR3 sequence is 15 residues long. Germline V gene lookup returns CDR1 SGHKS and CDR2 YYEKEE (reference sequence). For the CDR3, the DNA is TGTGCCAGCAGCGAAACAGGGGCTACTAATGAAAAACTGTTTTTT. Translated, it gives CASSETGATNEKLFF.

The chain links TRBV28 to TRBJ1-5; tentative D call: TRBD1 (5 bases). Deletions cut 3 bases from V and 6 bases from J, with 12 bases between. The CDR3 extends over 14 amino acids. CDR1 is MDHEN and CDR2 is SYDVKM in the germline V gene. The CDR3 spells CASSFGGGTQPQHF. Here the CDR3 DNA reads TGTGCCAGCAGTTTTGGGGGGGGAACTCAGCCCCAGCATTTT.

The chain is built from TRBV4-1 and TRBJ2-7, with 12 bases fitting TRBD2. V lost 5 bases and J lost 12; bases outside the gene matches: 14. CDR1 is MGHRA and CDR2 is YSYEKL in the germline V gene. The CDR3 consists of 15 residues. The CDR3, as DNA: TGCGCCAGCAGCAAGACGGTGACTAGCGGGAGTATCCGGTACTTC. As protein: CASSKTVTSGSIRYF.

This chain connects TRBV6-5 to TRBJ1-6, with D unresolved. Between the trimmed V and J ends, which lost 6 bases and 7 bases, there was a span of 13 bases. The germline V gene encodes CDR1 MNHEY and CDR2 SVGAGI. The CDR3 is made up of 14 amino acids. Here the CDR3 reads CASSFDGINSPLHF. The CDR3 DNA is TGTGCCAGCAGCTTTGACGGGATAAATTCACCCCTCCACTTT.

This clone was picked up a small number of times. The chain couples TRBV12-5 to TRBJ1-2; 9 bases match TRBD1. Germline values: CDR1 LGHNT, CDR2 FRNRAP. V trimming: 4 bases; J trimming: 5 bases; junction bases outside the gene matches: 8. CDR3 size: 15 residues. CDR3 sequence (DNA): TGTGCTAGTGGTTCTCTGACGACAGGGGGATATGGCTACACCTTC. Translated, it gives CASGSLTTGGYGYTF.

For the CDR3, the DNA is TGCGCCAGCAGTCCTCGGGAGGGATCGGGGCGCGAGCAGTACTTC. Translated: CASSPREGSGREQYF. The chain recombines TRBV5-1 with TRBJ2-7; TRBD2 agrees at 8 bases. The germline CDR1 and CDR2 sequences are SGHRS and YFSETQ. The CDR3 runs to 15 residues. V lost 5 bases and J lost 6; bases outside the gene matches: 13.

This rearrangement joins TRBV27 to TRBJ1-2, with 7 bases lining up with TRBD1. The V segment lost 4 bases and the J segment 8 bases; nucleotides outside the gene matches: 10. The germline CDR1 and CDR2 sequences are MNHEY and SMNVEV (reference sequence). The length of the CDR3 is 14 residues. The DNA for the CDR3 is TGTGCCAGCAGTTACACTAAGGGGGCGAGCGGCTACACCTTC. Protein: CASSYTKGASGYTF.